This T cell receptor beta chain stems from a study of metastatic and nonmetastatic thyroid tumors. Background on the study: The study looked at repertoires side by side in blood and in tumor or nodule tissue from malignant and benign thyroid patients.

In the study's own analysis: Built for papillary thyroid cancer, a distant-metastasis classifier drew on CDR3 differences across clinicopathological groups. TCRdb re-processed the PCR reads through MiXCR. The V and J calls, along with clone size, are taken from TCRdb and not from the paper's own processing. The sample contains approximately 35,000 clones, roughly 22% of which appear only once. The CDR3 is 14 residues long. Looked up from germline, CDR1 is DFQATT and CDR2 is SNEGSKA (reference sequence). V lost 2 bases and J lost 5, with 12 bases in between. This clone was found many times. Its antigen is still unknown. Not a single patient had been given any form of treatment at any point before undergoing thyroid surgery. Whole-study results and caveats: The study reportedly found significantly higher TCR beta diversity in malignant thyroid tumors than benign nodules, in blood and tumor.

V and J are TRBV20-1 and TRBJ1-4; D perhaps matches TRBD1 (5 bases). Sequenced: tumor tissue. This TCR came from a male donor with papillary thyroid cancer or a benign thyroid nodule (not recorded which). Some clones in this sample may be carry-over from other donors' samples. The CDR3 is CSARSPGYNEKLFF. CDR3 sequence (DNA): TGCAGTGCTAGATCCCCAGGGTACAATGAAAAACTGTTTTTT.